A selection of T cell receptor beta chains follows, all from one sample in a study of blood T cell repertoires in COVID-19. The data were produced by immunoSEQ multiplex PCR, yet TCRdb's version contains in-frame clones alone and is incomplete. The sample holds 150,000 to 200,000 clones; roughly nine tenths are singletons and the top ten take approximately 2%. Sequenced material: peripheral blood. The receptors shown here come from a man younger than 35 who had recovered from COVID-19. CDR3s include the opening cysteine and the closing phenylalanine or tryptophan. Fields, in order: V gene, CDR3 length, clone size, D gene, J gene, CDR3 DNA, CDR3 protein. D genes are given only for firm matches. Clone sizes are given selectively: once, few, many, or a class where the clone is expanded.

TRBV6-2/TRBV6-3	13	.	.	TRBJ2-1	TGTGCCAGCAGTTACGGGGGCCGGCCTGAGCAGTTCTTC	CASSYGGRPEQFF
TRBV19	14	.	.	TRBJ1-1	TGTGCCAGTAAATTAGGGAGAGTGAACACTGAAGCTTTCTTT	CASKLGRVNTEAFF
TRBV2	15	.	TRBD2	TRBJ2-3	TGTGCCAGCACTACGACTAGCAGCAGCACAGATACGCAGTATTTT	CASTTTSSSTDTQYF
TRBV19	13	.	.	TRBJ1-1	TGTGCCACCCGCCGAGTCGTGGACACTGAAGCTTTCTTT	CATRRVVDTEAFF
TRBV28	17	.	TRBD1	TRBJ1-5	TGTGCCAGCAGTCTACAGGGGGGAACCTTTAGCAATCAGCCCCAGCATTTT	CASSLQGGTFSNQPQHF
TRBV25-1	16	.	.	TRBJ1-4	TGTGCCAGCAGTGATGTCACATGGGGCCCTAATGAAAAACTGTTTTTT	CASSDVTWGPNEKLFF
TRBV6-5	14	.	.	TRBJ2-2	TGTGCCAGCAAGGGGAGGCTGAAGCCCGGGGAGCTGTTTTTT	CASKGRLKPGELFF
TRBV28	13	.	.	TRBJ1-2	TGTGCCAGCAGAGAGGGTAGGGAGAATGGCTACACCTTC	CASREGRENGYTF
TRBV7-7	17	.	.	TRBJ2-3	TGTGCTAGCAGCCCGTCACTACTCCGATCTAGCACAGATACGCAGTATTTT	CASSPSLLRSSTDTQYF
TRBV12-3/TRBV12-4	13	.	.	TRBJ1-2	TGTGCCAGCAGTTTCGCCCCAGGGGATGGCTACACCTTC	CASSFAPGDGYTF
TRBV6-1	15	.	.	TRBJ2-3	TGTGCCAGCAGTGAAGTTAACGGGAACACAGATACGCAGTATTTT	CASSEVNGNTDTQYF
TRBV18	12	.	.	TRBJ2-1	TGTGCCAGCTCGGCACCTCCCTCGGAGCAGTTCTTC	CASSAPPSEQFF
TRBV18	14	.	TRBD1	TRBJ1-1	TGTGCCAGCTCAGTAACAGGGGGTAGGACTGAAGCTTTCTTT	CASSVTGGRTEAFF
TRBV11-2	16	.	.	TRBJ2-7	TGTGCCAGCAGCCCGTGGGTGGTGGTGGGGACACAAGGACAGTACTTC	CASSPWVVVGTQGQYF
TRBV3-1/TRBV3-2	21	.	.	TRBJ2-4	TGTGCCAGCAGCCGAGCATCTCCCCAGGTCCGAGGAGGACTAGCCAAAAACATTCAGTACTTC	CASSRASPQVRGGLAKNIQYF
TRBV7-9	13	.	.	TRBJ2-3	TGTGCCAGCAGCTCTACAGAAACAGATACGCAGTATTTT	CASSSTETDTQYF
TRBV27	13	.	TRBD1	TRBJ2-7	TGTGCCAGCAGCAGGACAGGGGGAAACGAGCAGTACTTC	CASSRTGGNEQYF
TRBV5-4	13	.	.	TRBJ2-5	TGTGCCAGCAGCGAACCTGGGCGTAGGACCCAGTACTTC	CASSEPGRRTQYF
TRBV6-6	17	.	.	TRBJ2-7	TGTGCCAGCAGGCGACCTCTGGCGGGGAGTGGTACCAACGAGCAGTACTTC	CASRRPLAGSGTNEQYF
TRBV5-1	13	.	.	TRBJ2-7	TGCGCCAGCAGCTTGAGTGCAGGGGACGAGCAGTACTTC	CASSLSAGDEQYF
TRBV10-3	16	.	TRBD2	TRBJ2-7	TGTGCCATCAGCGGGACTAGCGGGAGAGGCTTGCTCGAGCAGTACTTC	CAISGTSGRGLLEQYF
TRBV9	17	.	.	TRBJ1-2	TGTGCCAGCAGCGTAGCCGGGGTCCGACCCTCTAACTATGGCTACACCTTC	CASSVAGVRPSNYGYTF
TRBV13	13	.	.	TRBJ2-7	TGTGCCAGCAGCTCCTTGCAGATCTACGAGCAGTACTTC	CASSSLQIYEQYF
TRBV10-3	11	.	.	TRBJ2-7	TGTGCCATCGCGGGCAACTACGAGCAGTACTTC	CAIAGNYEQYF
TRBV6-6	16	.	TRBD2	TRBJ2-3	TGTGCCAGCAGTCCTTGGACTAGCGGCATCACAGATACGCAGTATTTT	CASSPWTSGITDTQYF
TRBV5-6	17	.	TRBD1	TRBJ2-7	TGTGCCAGCAGCTCAATAGCCCGGGACAGGGGGCCCGACGAGCAGTACTTC	CASSSIARDRGPDEQYF
TRBV7-8	13	.	.	TRBJ1-3	TGTGCCAGCAGCTTACCAGCTGGAAACACCATATATTTT	CASSLPAGNTIYF
TRBV6-5	16	.	.	TRBJ1-5	TGTGCCAGCAGTTACAGTGAGGGGGGAGGGGGGTGGCCCCAGCATTTT	CASSYSEGGGGWPQHF
TRBV18	13	.	TRBD2	TRBJ2-7	TGTGCCAGCTCCGAAGCGGGGTCCTACGAGCAGTACTTC	CASSEAGSYEQYF
TRBV2	14	.	TRBD1	TRBJ1-4	TGTGCCAGCACCAGGACAGGGGGTAGTGAAAAACTGTTTTTT	CASTRTGGSEKLFF
TRBV2	14	once	.	TRBJ1-6	TGTGCCAGCAGTGCGGGGGGATCGGATTCACCCCTCCACTTT	CASSAGGSDSPLHF
TRBV6-6	14	.	.	TRBJ2-7	TGTGCCAGCAGTTACCTAGGGGGAGCCTACGAGCAGTACTTC	CASSYLGGAYEQYF
TRBV6-2/TRBV6-3	15	.	.	TRBJ1-3	TGTGCCAGCAGTTACCCAGGGAATACTGGAAACACCATATATTTT	CASSYPGNTGNTIYF
TRBV5-1	16	.	TRBD2	TRBJ2-2	TGCGCCAGCAGCGGGCCTCCTAGCGGAAACACCGGGGAGCTGTTTTTT	CASSGPPSGNTGELFF
TRBV30	14	.	.	TRBJ1-5	TGTGCCTGGGGAAGCGGGACACTGAATCAGCCCCAGCATTTT	CAWGSGTLNQPQHF
TRBV14	15	.	.	TRBJ1-1	TGTGCCAGCAGCCCGAGAACAGGCCGAAACACTGAAGCTTTCTTT	CASSPRTGRNTEAFF
TRBV19	15	.	TRBD1	TRBJ2-3	TGTGCCAGTAGTCCACGCAGGGGGTTGACAGATACGCAGTATTTT	CASSPRRGLTDTQYF
TRBV27	17	.	TRBD1	TRBJ2-5	TGTGCCACCATGCGGGGACAGGGAAAGATTGGGCAAGAGACCCAGTACTTC	CATMRGQGKIGQETQYF
TRBV3-1/TRBV3-2	14	few	TRBD1	TRBJ1-6	TGTGCCAGCAGCCGGACAGGGTCGGGTTCACCCCTCCACTTT	CASSRTGSGSPLHF
TRBV4-3	16	.	TRBD2	TRBJ2-2	TGCGCCAGCAGCTATCGACTAGCGGAGAACACCGGGGAGCTGTTTTTT	CASSYRLAENTGELFF
TRBV5-5	15	.	TRBD1	TRBJ2-7	TGTGCCAGCAGCTTGATTGTGCTGCAGGGGGTCGAGCAGTACTTC	CASSLIVLQGVEQYF
TRBV27	15	.	TRBD1	TRBJ1-4	TGTGCCAGCAGGGGCCACGGGACAGCTAATGAAAAACTGTTTTTT	CASRGHGTANEKLFF
TRBV5-1	14	.	.	TRBJ2-5	TGCGCCAGCAGCTTGGGCTCCACCAGGGAGACCCAGTACTTC	CASSLGSTRETQYF
TRBV27	17	.	.	TRBJ1-4	TGTGCCAGCAGTTCTAGGCCCACCGGCCCAACTAATGAAAAACTGTTTTTT	CASSSRPTGPTNEKLFF
TRBV4-3	15	.	TRBD1	TRBJ1-5	TGCGCCAGCAGCCAAAGGACAGGGGGCAATCAGCCCCAGCATTTT	CASSQRTGGNQPQHF
TRBV7-9	16	.	.	TRBJ2-7	TGTGCCAGCAGCTTCCAGACAGGAGATTTTCCCTACGAGCAGTACTTC	CASSFQTGDFPYEQYF
TRBV5-8	20	.	.	TRBJ1-6	TGTGCCAGCAGCCCTCTCGTGCCAGGGTATTCTCACTCCTATAATTCACCCCTCCACTTT	CASSPLVPGYSHSYNSPLHF
TRBV4-1	17	once	TRBD2	TRBJ2-3	TGCGCCAGCAGCCCTCATTTTGGCGCGGGAGTTGGAGATACGCAGTATTTT	CASSPHFGAGVGDTQYF
TRBV5-4	18	few	.	TRBJ1-6	TGTGCCAGCGGCGGAGGCCCTCCTAAAAGCTCCTATAATTCACCCCTCCACTTT	CASGGGPPKSSYNSPLHF
TRBV28	15	.	TRBD2	TRBJ2-5	TGTGCCAGCTCCGGGACTAGCGGGAGGAGGGAGACCCAGTACTTC	CASSGTSGRRETQYF
TRBV6-6	15	few	TRBD1	TRBJ1-1	TGTGCCAGCAGTTACAACAGGGGTGGGAACACTGAAGCTTTCTTT	CASSYNRGGNTEAFF
TRBV28	11	.	.	TRBJ1-2	TGTGCCAGCAGTTCCAACTCTGGCTACACCTTC	CASSSNSGYTF